These 16 T cell receptor beta chains were all obtained from the same sample, sequenced in a study of T cell responses to AZD1222 COVID-19 vaccine (dated by TCRdb to about 2021). Preparation of the library involved the immunoSEQ multiplex PCR assay. TCRdb's version of the immuneACCESS table is confined to in-frame rearrangements and falls short of the full clone set. An unresolved V gene accounts for under half of the shortfall where checked; the remainder is of unknown origin. The sample includes about 120,000 clones, with about 90% observed a single time. More than 13% of the sample is in the top ten clones. In light of the paper, this sample's time point label describes: baseline before first vaccination. The specimen comprised peripheral blood, sampled on day 0 of AZD1222 vaccination. The receptors were gathered from an adult in good health.

V gene TRBV9 combines with J gene TRBJ2-3, with D maybe TRBD1 (6 bases). V was cut by 0 bases and J by 8 bases, with 13 bases left in between. Looked up from germline, CDR1 is SGDLS and CDR2 is YYNGEE. The CDR3 has 14 amino acids. The CDR3 is CASSVDRSRGTQYF. The CDR3 DNA follows: TGTGCCAGCAGCGTAGATCGGTCCAGGGGTACGCAGTATTTT.

This chain connects TRBV7-2 to TRBJ1-1; TRBD1 matches at 7 bases. The CDR3 is 14 amino acids. Unmatched junction bases numbered 1, after V lost 2 bases and J lost 1 base. Germline V gives CDR1 SGHTA, CDR2 FQGNSA. The CDR3: CASSLQGENTEAFF. For the CDR3, the DNA is TGTGCCAGCAGCTTACAGGGGGAGAACACTGAAGCTTTCTTT.

The chain joins TRBV5-8 to TRBJ2-3; possibly TRBD2 for D (5 bases). There are 14 residues in the CDR3. V shed 0 bases and J shed 9 bases, with 14 bases lying between them. The germline gives CDR1 SGHTS, CDR2 YDEGEE. CDR3 DNA sequence: TGTGCCAGCAGCTTGGGACTTAGAACGGGAACGCAGTATTTT. As protein: CASSLGLRTGTQYF. Filled out from reference TRBV5-8 and TRBJ2-3, the complete variable domain reads EAGVTQSPTHLIKTRGQQATLRCSPISGHTSVYWYQQALGLGLQFLLWYDEGEERNRGNFPPRFSGRQFPNYSSELNVNALELEDSALYLCASSLGLRTGTQYFGPGTRLTVL.

In this sample, this clone turned up once. This chain joins TRBV5-8 and TRBJ1-3, with no clear D. V lost 4 bases and J 2 bases, leaving 13 bases between the germline ends. CDR1 is SGHTS and CDR2 is YDEGEE in the germline V gene. The CDR3 has 15 amino acids. The CDR3 DNA follows: TGTGCCAGCAGCCGACCGGGAGTCACTGGAAACACCATATATTTT. This encodes CASSRPGVTGNTIYF.

The chain uses TRBV25-1 and TRBJ1-5; no clear D gene. Between the trimmed V and J ends, which lost 6 bases and 3 bases, there was a span of 6 bases. Germline loops: CDR1 MGHDK, CDR2 SYGVNS. The CDR3 consists of 12 residues. The CDR3 spells CASRRDNQPQHF. For the CDR3, the DNA is TGTGCCAGCAGGAGGGACAATCAGCCCCAGCATTTT.

This clone was found once. V gene TRBV5-1 combines with J gene TRBJ1-1; D is uncertain. The germline V gene encodes CDR1 SGHRS and CDR2 YFSETQ. This CDR3 contains 14 residues. V shed 4 bases and J shed 6 bases, with 16 bases lying between them. CDR3 in DNA: TGCGCCAGCAGCCGAGACGGACTTAGCGCTGAAGCTTTCTTT. It translates to CASSRDGLSAEAFF.

This clone was picked up a small number of times. This chain joins TRBV21-1 and TRBJ1-1. TRBV21-1 is termed a pseudogene. This CDR3 comprises 14 residues. The CDR3 reads CASSKEEVTSEAFF. In nucleotides, the CDR3 is TGTGCCAGCAGCAAAGAGGAGGTAACTAGCGAAGCTTTCTTT.

This chain joins TRBV28 and TRBJ1-4, with a weak D call TRBD1 (5 bases). Germline V gene data show CDR1 as MDHEN and CDR2 as SYDVKM. Trimming pared 6 bases from V and 8 bases from J, leaving 19 bases between. The CDR3 sequence is 15 residues long. CDR3 DNA sequence: TGTGCCAGCAGAGAACGGGGGGGTGGAGCCGAAAAACTGTTTTTT. Its translation is CASRERGGGAEKLFF.

The gene calls are TRBV19 and TRBJ1-1; D remains unclear. V lost 0 bases to trimming and J lost 5 bases, with 10 bases between them. Germline V lookup: CDR1 LNHDA, CDR2 SQIVND (reference sequence). The CDR3 spans 14 residues. CDR3 in amino acids: CASSIDWGRTEAFF. DNA for the CDR3: TGTGCCAGTAGTATAGATTGGGGTAGGACTGAAGCTTTCTTT.

This chain joins TRBV9 and TRBJ1-5, with TRBD1 matching 11 bases. CDR3 length equals 14 residues. The junction had 6 bases not matched to a gene; V was cut back by 4 bases and J by 9 bases. From germline, CDR1 is SGDLS and CDR2 YYNGEE. CDR3 bases: TGTGCCAGCAGCCCCGGGACAGGGGGTCGGCCCCAGCATTTT. Translated, it gives CASSPGTGGRPQHF.

The chain couples TRBV4-3 to TRBJ2-3, with 9 bases aligning to TRBD1. V lost 3 bases to trimming and J lost 10 bases; unmatched junction nucleotides: 11. Germline CDR1 reads LGHNA; CDR2 reads YSLEER. The CDR3 is 15 residues long. CDR3 protein: CASSHTGTGTLSQYF. In nucleotides, the CDR3 is TGCGCCAGCAGCCACACCGGGACAGGGACCCTGTCGCAGTATTTT.

This rearrangement joins TRBV6-5 to TRBJ1-2; D might be TRBD1 (5 bases). The CDR3 loop spans 13 amino acids. Germline V lookup: CDR1 MNHEY, CDR2 SVGAGI. V was cut by 0 bases and J by 5 bases, with 7 bases left in between. The CDR3, as DNA: TGTGCCAGCAGTTACTCAGGGACGTATGGCTACACCTTC. Amino acid sequence: CASSYSGTYGYTF.

J is TRBJ1-2 and V is TRBV21-1; the table assigns TRBD1, which was not confirmed against the DNA. TRBV21-1 counts as a pseudogene. CDR3 length: 14 residues. CDR3 sequence: CASSDRQPSYGYTF. CDR3 DNA: TGTGCCAGCAGCGACCGACAGCCATCCTATGGCTACACCTTC.

This chain joins TRBV9 and TRBJ2-1; 13 nucleotides align to TRBD2. CDR1 and CDR2 from the germline V gene are SGDLS and YYNGEE. The CDR3 is 14 amino acids. Trimming cost V 2 bases and J 8 bases; bases outside gene matches: 1. The CDR3 DNA follows: TGTGCCAGCAGCGTTGGACTAGCGGGAGATGAGCAGTTCTTC. Translation: CASSVGLAGDEQFF.

This clone was picked up many times. This chain links TRBV6-5 with TRBJ1-2; weak D call: TRBD1 (6 bases). Trimming removed 0 bases from V and 4 bases from J, with 9 bases in between. The CDR3 sequence is 14 residues long. Germline V CDR1 and CDR2: MNHEY, SVGAGI. CDR3 loop: CASSYSRGPYGYTF. CDR3 DNA sequence: TGTGCCAGCAGTTACTCGCGGGGGCCCTATGGCTACACCTTC.

CDR3 protein: CASSLRLPKREGKNIQYF. CDR3 DNA: TGTGCCAGCAGCTTACGATTGCCTAAGCGGGAGGGCAAAAACATTCAGTACTTC. This chain links TRBV7-9 with TRBJ2-4; 10 bases are a match to TRBD2. The CDR3 consists of 18 residues. With V trimmed by 2 bases and J by 3 bases, 10 bases remained unmatched. Germline-derived CDR1 and CDR2 are SEHNR and FQNEAQ (reference sequence).